This is a list of T cell receptor beta chains from one sample in a study of blood T cell repertoires in COVID-19. Sequencing was performed with immunoSEQ multiplex PCR; in TCRdb, only in-frame clones are kept and a portion is missing. The sample has over 200,000 clones, about 87% seen once. Input material: PBMCs or T cells enriched from blood (not recorded which). Receptors were obtained from a man aged 30 to 39 who had recovered from COVID-19. Each CDR3 is given with its conserved first and last residue. Each record gives: clone size, V gene, J gene, CDR3 length, D gene, CDR3 protein, CDR3 DNA. The D gene is left open where the match is weak. Size is stated for part of the rows, as once, few or many counts, or as a class when the clone is expanded.

.,TRBV11-1,TRBJ2-6,14,.,CASSRVGGANVLTF,TGTGCCAGCTCCAGGGTTGGTGGGGCCAACGTCCTGACTTTC
once,TRBV19,TRBJ2-3,16,.,CASSSYSTGHTDTQYF,TGTGCCAGTAGTTCGTACTCGACGGGTCACACAGATACGCAGTATTTT
.,TRBV28,TRBJ1-3,14,TRBD1,CASSPGGSGNTIYF,TGTGCCAGCAGTCCAGGGGGATCTGGAAACACCATATATTTT
.,TRBV11-2,TRBJ1-1,13,.,CASSFVKNTEAFF,TGTGCCAGCAGCTTTGTTAAGAACACTGAAGCTTTCTTT
.,TRBV30,TRBJ1-4,11,.,CAWAAGEKLFF,TGTGCCTGGGCGGCAGGCGAAAAACTGTTTTTT
.,TRBV5-6,TRBJ1-3,15,.,CASSFLQSSGNTIYF,TGTGCCAGCAGCTTCCTACAGAGCTCTGGAAACACCATATATTTT
.,TRBV28,TRBJ2-7,18,.,CASSLFGGSGQTSYEQYF,TGTGCCAGCAGTTTATTTGGAGGGTCAGGCCAAACCTCCTACGAGCAGTACTTC
.,TRBV19,TRBJ2-5,15,TRBD1,CASSVGTGHQETQYF,TGTGCCAGTAGTGTAGGGACAGGGCACCAAGAGACCCAGTACTTC
.,TRBV30,TRBJ1-2,15,.,CAWSVRTPSNYGYTF,TGTGCCTGGAGTGTACGCACACCGTCTAACTATGGCTACACCTTC
.,TRBV9,TRBJ2-7,16,.,CASSASAGTNSYEQYF,TGTGCCAGCAGCGCAAGCGCGGGGACCAACTCCTACGAGCAGTACTTC
.,TRBV19,TRBJ1-1,13,.,CASSKKQGQEAFF,TGTGCCAGTAGTAAAAAACAGGGTCAAGAAGCTTTCTTT
.,TRBV19,TRBJ1-4,11,.,CASIWGGKLFF,TGTGCCAGTATTTGGGGAGGAAAACTGTTTTTT
.,TRBV6-2/TRBV6-3,TRBJ2-1,17,.,CASSPFPRGALYNEQFF,TGTGCCAGCAGTCCGTTTCCCCGGGGGGCCTTATACAATGAGCAGTTCTTC
.,TRBV7-8,TRBJ1-4,18,TRBD1,CASSTDGTGSSTNEKLFF,TGTGCCAGCAGTACCGACGGGACAGGGAGTTCAACTAATGAAAAACTGTTTTTT
.,TRBV7-9,TRBJ2-5,16,TRBD2,CASSLSGRGAGETQYF,TGTGCCAGCAGCTTATCCGGGCGGGGGGCCGGGGAGACCCAGTACTTC
.,TRBV5-4,TRBJ1-4,14,TRBD1,CASSRQGRDEKLFF,TGTGCCAGCAGCAGACAGGGTCGGGATGAAAAACTGTTTTTT
.,TRBV15,TRBJ1-2,15,.,CATSRDRGLVYGYTF,TGTGCCACCAGCAGAGATCGGGGGTTGGTCTATGGCTACACCTTC
.,TRBV18,TRBJ1-3,17,.,CASSPDRQDISGNTIYF,TGTGCCAGCTCACCAGACCGACAGGACATCTCTGGAAACACCATATATTTT
.,TRBV10-2,TRBJ2-7,14,.,CASSEFVVSYEQYF,TGCGCCAGCAGTGAATTCGTCGTATCCTACGAGCAGTACTTC
.,TRBV9,TRBJ1-2,15,TRBD1,CASRYGQGDYYGYTF,TGTGCCAGCAGGTACGGACAGGGGGATTACTATGGCTACACCTTC
.,TRBV10-3,TRBJ2-1,20,TRBD2,CAISESSGTSSVLSYNEQFF,TGTGCCATCAGTGAGTCTTCGGGGACTAGCTCTGTTCTATCCTACAATGAGCAGTTCTTC
.,TRBV4-3,TRBJ1-1,13,.,CASSQVAGREAFF,TGCGCCAGCAGCCAAGTGGCGGGGCGGGAAGCTTTCTTT
.,TRBV27,TRBJ1-2,14,.,CASSLRAGSNGYTF,TGTGCCAGCAGTCTGAGGGCCGGGAGTAATGGCTACACCTTC
few,TRBV7-4,TRBJ2-2,18,.,CASSQSLPLLTNTGELFF,TGTGCCAGCAGCCAATCGCTCCCTCTCCTAACGAACACCGGGGAGCTGTTTTTT
.,TRBV19,TRBJ2-1,13,TRBD2,CASGGGSWDEQFF,TGTGCCAGTGGTGGCGGGAGTTGGGATGAGCAGTTCTTC
few,TRBV5-1,TRBJ1-6,13,.,CASRRGPNSPLHF,TGCGCCAGCAGGCGGGGTCCTAATTCACCCCTCCACTTT
.,TRBV4-1,TRBJ1-4,15,.,CASSQVAGPNEKLFF,TGCGCCAGCAGCCAAGTTGCAGGGCCTAATGAAAAACTGTTTTTT
.,TRBV19,TRBJ2-1,11,.,CASGYYNEQFF,TGTGCTAGCGGATACTACAATGAGCAGTTCTTC
.,TRBV27,TRBJ2-2,14,TRBD2,CASTSSGRASELFF,TGTGCCAGCACCTCTAGCGGGAGGGCCTCGGAGCTGTTTTTT
.,TRBV19,TRBJ1-3,15,.,CASRPGYSFGNTIYF,TGTGCCAGTAGACCGGGATACTCTTTCGGAAACACCATATATTTT
.,TRBV19,TRBJ1-5,14,.,CASSTQGGNQPQHF,TGTGCCAGTAGTACACAGGGAGGCAATCAGCCCCAGCATTTT
.,TRBV2,TRBJ1-2,14,.,CASKETGNIYGYTF,TGTGCCAGCAAGGAGACAGGAAATATCTATGGCTACACCTTC
.,TRBV6-5,TRBJ2-5,14,.,CASSYGGLQETQYF,TGTGCCAGCAGTTACGGGGGCCTCCAAGAGACCCAGTACTTC
few,TRBV15,TRBJ1-2,14,.,CATSRDLENYGYTF,TGTGCCACCAGCAGAGATTTGGAGAACTATGGCTACACCTTC
.,TRBV30,TRBJ2-7,15,TRBD2,CAWREIAGGPYEQYF,TGTGCCTGGAGGGAAATAGCGGGGGGGCCCTACGAGCAGTACTTC
.,TRBV6-5,TRBJ2-2,15,.,CASSYSEGPTGELFF,TGTGCCAGCAGTTACTCGGAGGGGCCCACCGGGGAGCTGTTTTTT